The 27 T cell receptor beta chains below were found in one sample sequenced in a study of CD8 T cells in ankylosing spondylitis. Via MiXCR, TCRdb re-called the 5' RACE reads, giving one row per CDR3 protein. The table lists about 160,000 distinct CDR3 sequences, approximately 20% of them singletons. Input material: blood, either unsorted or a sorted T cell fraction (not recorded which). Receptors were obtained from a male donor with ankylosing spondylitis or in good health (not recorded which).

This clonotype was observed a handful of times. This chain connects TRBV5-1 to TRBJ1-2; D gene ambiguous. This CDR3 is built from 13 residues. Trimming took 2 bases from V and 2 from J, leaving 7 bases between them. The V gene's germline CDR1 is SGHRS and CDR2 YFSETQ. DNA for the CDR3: TGCGCCAGCAGCTTACCCGGGAACTATGGCTACACCTTC. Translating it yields CASSLPGNYGYTF.

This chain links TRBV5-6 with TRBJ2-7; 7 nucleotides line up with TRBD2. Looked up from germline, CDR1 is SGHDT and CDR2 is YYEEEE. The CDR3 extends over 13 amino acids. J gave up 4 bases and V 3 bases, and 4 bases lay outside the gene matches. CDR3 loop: CASSSAGLYEQYF. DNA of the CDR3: TGTGCCAGCAGCTCAGCGGGGTTATACGAGCAGTACTTC.

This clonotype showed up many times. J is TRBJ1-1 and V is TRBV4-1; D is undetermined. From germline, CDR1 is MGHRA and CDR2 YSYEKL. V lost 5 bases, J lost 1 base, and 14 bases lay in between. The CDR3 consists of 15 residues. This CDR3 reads CASSYRPSGNTEAFF. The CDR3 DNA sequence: TGCGCCAGCAGCTACCGGCCCAGTGGGAACACTGAAGCTTTCTTT.

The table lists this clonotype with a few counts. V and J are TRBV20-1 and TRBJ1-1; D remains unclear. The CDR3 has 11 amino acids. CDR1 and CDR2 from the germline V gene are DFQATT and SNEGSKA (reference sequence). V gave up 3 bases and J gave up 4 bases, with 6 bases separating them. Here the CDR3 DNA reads TGCAGTGCTAGGGATCGCACTGAAGCTTTCTTT. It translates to CSARDRTEAFF.

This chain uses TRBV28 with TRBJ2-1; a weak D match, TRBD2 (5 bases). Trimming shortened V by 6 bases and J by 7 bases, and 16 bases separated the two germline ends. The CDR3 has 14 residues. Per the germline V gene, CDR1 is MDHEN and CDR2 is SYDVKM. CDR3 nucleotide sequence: TGTGCCAGCAGCCTTGGACTCAGGCTTAATGAGCAGTTCTTC. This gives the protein CASSLGLRLNEQFF.

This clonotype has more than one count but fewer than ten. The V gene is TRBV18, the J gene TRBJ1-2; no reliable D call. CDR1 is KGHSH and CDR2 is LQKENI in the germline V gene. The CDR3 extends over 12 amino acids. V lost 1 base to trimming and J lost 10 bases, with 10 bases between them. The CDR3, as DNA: TGTGCCAGCTCACCACTCGACTCCCCCTACACCTTC. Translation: CASSPLDSPYTF.

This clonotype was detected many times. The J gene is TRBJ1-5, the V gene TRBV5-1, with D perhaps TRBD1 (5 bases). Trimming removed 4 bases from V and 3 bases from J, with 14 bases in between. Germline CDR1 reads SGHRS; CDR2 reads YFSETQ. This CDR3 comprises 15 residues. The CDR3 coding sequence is TGCGCCAGCAGCGGCCAAGGGGATCCCAATCAGCCCCAGCATTTT. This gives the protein CASSGQGDPNQPQHF.

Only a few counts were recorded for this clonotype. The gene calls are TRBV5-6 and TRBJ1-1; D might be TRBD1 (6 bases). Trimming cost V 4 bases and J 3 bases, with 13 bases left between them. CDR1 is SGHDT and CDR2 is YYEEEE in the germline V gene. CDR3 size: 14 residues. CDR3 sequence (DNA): TGTGCCAGCAGCATGGACAGATGGGACACTGAAGCTTTCTTT. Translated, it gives CASSMDRWDTEAFF.

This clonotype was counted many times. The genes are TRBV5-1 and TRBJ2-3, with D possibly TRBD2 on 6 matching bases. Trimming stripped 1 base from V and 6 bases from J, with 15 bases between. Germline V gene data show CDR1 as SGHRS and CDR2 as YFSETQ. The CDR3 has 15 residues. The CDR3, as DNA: TGCGCCAGCAGCTTGCGGGAGTTACCCTCGGATACGCAGTATTTT. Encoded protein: CASSLRELPSDTQYF.

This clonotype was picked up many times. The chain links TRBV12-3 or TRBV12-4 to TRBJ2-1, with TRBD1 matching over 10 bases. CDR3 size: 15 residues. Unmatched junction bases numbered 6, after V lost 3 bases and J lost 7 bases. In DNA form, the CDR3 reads TGTGCCAGCAGTTTCACCGGGACAGGGGTTAATGAGCAGTTCTTC. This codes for CASSFTGTGVNEQFF.

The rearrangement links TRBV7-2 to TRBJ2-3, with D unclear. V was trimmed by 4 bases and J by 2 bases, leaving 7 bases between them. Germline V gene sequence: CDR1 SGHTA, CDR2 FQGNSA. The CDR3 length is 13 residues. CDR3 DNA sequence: TGTGCCAGCAGCTACTTTCACACAGATACGCAGTATTTT. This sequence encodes CASSYFHTDTQYF.

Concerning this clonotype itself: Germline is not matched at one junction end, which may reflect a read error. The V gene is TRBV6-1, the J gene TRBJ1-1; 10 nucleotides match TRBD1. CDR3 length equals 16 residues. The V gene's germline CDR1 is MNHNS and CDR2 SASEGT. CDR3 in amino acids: CASSEALGQGWSEAFF. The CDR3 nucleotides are TGTGCCAGTAGTGAAGCCCTGGGACAGGGGTGGTCTGAAGCTTTCTTT.

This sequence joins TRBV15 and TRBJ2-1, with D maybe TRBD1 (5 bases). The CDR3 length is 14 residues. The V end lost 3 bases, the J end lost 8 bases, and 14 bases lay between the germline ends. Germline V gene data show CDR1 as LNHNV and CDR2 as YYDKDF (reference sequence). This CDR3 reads CATSSPQGYDEQFF. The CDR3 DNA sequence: TGTGCCACCAGCAGCCCCCAGGGATACGATGAGCAGTTCTTC.

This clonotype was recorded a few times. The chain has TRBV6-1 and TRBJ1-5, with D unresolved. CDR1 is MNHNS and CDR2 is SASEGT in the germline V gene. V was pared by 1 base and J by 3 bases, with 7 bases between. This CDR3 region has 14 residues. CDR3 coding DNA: TGTGCCAGCAGTGAAGACGTAAACAATCAGCCCCAGCATTTT. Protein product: CASSEDVNNQPQHF.

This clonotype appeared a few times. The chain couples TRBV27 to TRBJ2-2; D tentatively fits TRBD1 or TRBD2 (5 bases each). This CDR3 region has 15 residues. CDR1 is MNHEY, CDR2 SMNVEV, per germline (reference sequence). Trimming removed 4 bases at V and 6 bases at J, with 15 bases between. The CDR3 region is CASSSRVGVSGELFF. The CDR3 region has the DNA TGTGCCAGCAGTTCCCGGGTGGGGGTGTCCGGGGAGCTGTTTTTT.

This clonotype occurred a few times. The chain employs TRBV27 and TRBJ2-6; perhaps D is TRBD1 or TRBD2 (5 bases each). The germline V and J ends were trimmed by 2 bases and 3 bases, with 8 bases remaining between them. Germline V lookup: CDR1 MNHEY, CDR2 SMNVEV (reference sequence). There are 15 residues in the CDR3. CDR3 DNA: TGTGCCAGCAGTTTAGGGGGTTATGGGGCCAACGTCCTGACTTTC. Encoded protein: CASSLGGYGANVLTF.

In DNA form, the CDR3 reads TGTGCCAGCAGTTACTCGAATGGGCGGGCGAGTATGGCCAAAAACATTCAGTACTTC. This sequence encodes CASSYSNGRASMAKNIQYF. The genes are TRBV6-5 and TRBJ2-4; possible D gene TRBD2, 5 bases. The ends were cut back, 0 bases at V and 1 base at J, with 19 bases in the middle. Per the germline V gene, CDR1 is MNHEY and CDR2 is SVGAGI. This CDR3 is built from 19 residues.

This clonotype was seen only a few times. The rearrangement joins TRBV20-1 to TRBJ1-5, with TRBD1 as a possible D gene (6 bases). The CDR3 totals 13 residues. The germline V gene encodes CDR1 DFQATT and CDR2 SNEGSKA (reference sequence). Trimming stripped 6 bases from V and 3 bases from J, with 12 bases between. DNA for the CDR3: TGCAGTGCAGGCCGGGACAACAATCAGCCCCAGCATTTT. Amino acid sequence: CSAGRDNNQPQHF.

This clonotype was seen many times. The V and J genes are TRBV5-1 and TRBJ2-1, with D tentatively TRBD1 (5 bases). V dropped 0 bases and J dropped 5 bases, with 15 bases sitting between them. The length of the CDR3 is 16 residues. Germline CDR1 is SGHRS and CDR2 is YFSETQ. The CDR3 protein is CASSLEEAGRHNEQFF. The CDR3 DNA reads TGCGCCAGCAGCTTGGAGGAAGCAGGGCGCCACAATGAGCAGTTCTTC.

CDR3 coding DNA: TGTGCCAGCAGCGCCAGGGGGTTTAGGTCGGCAGATACGCAGTATTTT. The encoded protein is CASSARGFRSADTQYF. The rearrangement links TRBV7-2 to TRBJ2-3; 7 bases line up with TRBD1. Germline CDR1 and CDR2: SGHTA and FQGNSA. CDR3 length: 16 amino acids. The V and J ends lost 5 bases and 4 bases, in that order; junction bases with no gene match: 12.

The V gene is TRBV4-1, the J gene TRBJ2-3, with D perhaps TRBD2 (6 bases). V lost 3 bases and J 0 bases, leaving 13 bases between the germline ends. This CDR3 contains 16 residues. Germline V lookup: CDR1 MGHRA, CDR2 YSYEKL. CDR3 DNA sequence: TGCGCCAGCAGCCACCTTAGAAGCGGGAGCACAGATACGCAGTATTTT. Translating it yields CASSHLRSGSTDTQYF.

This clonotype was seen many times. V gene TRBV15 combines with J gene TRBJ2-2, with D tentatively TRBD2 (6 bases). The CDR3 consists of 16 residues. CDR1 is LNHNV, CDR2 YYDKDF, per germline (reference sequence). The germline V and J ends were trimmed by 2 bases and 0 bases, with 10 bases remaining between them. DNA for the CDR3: TGTGCCACCAGCAGATCGGGACTGACGAACACCGGGGAGCTGTTTTTT. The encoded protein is CATSRSGLTNTGELFF.

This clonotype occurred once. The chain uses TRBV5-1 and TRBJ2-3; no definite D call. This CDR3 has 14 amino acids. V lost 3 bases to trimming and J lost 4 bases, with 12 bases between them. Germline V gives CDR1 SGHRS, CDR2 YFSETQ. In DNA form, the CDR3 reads TGCGCCAGCAGCTCATCGGCTAGTTCAGATACGCAGTATTTT. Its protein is CASSSSASSDTQYF.

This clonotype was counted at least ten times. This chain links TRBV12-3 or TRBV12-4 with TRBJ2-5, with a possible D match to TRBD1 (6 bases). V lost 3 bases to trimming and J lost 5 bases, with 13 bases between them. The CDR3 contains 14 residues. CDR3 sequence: CASSFQGIRETQYF. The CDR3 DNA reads TGTGCCAGCAGTTTTCAGGGGATTAGGGAGACCCAGTACTTC.

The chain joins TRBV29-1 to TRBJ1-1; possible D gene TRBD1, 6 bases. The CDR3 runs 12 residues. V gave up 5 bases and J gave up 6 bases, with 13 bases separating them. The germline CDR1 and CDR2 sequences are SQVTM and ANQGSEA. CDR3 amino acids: CSVLGGLSEAFF. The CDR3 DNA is TGCAGCGTTTTGGGGGGCCTCTCTGAAGCTTTCTTT. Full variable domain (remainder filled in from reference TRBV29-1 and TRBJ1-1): SAVISQKPSRDICQRGTSLTIQCQVDSQVTMMFWYRQQPGQSLTLIATANQGSEATYESGFVIDKFPISRPNLTFSTLTVSNMSPEDSSIYLCSVLGGLSEAFFGQGTRLTVV.

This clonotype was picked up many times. For the CDR3, the DNA is TGCGCCGCGACACTAAGACAGGGAACTCTTGAAGCTTTCTTT. Translating it yields CAATLRQGTLEAFF. The chain couples TRBV5-1 to TRBJ1-1; 7 nucleotides match TRBD1. This CDR3 is built from 14 residues. Per germline, CDR1 SGHRS and CDR2 YFSETQ. The ends lost 10 bases at V and 7 bases at J; junction bases unmatched: 16.

The CDR3, as DNA: TGTGCCAGCTCGCGGGGGCGCTCCTACAATGAGCAGTTCTTC. Protein sequence: CASSRGRSYNEQFF. The chain has TRBV3-1 and TRBJ2-1, with D possibly being TRBD2 (7 bases). The CDR3 is made up of 14 amino acids. Germline values: CDR1 LGHDT, CDR2 YNNKEL (reference sequence). V gave up 8 bases and J gave up 0 bases, with 11 bases separating them.